Following are 17 T cell receptor beta chains from one sample sequenced in a study of shared clonotypes between healthy human individuals. The protocol was immunoSEQ multiplex PCR, while the TCRdb copy is restricted to in-frame clones and leaves out a portion. Found here are about 980,000 clones, 76% of them singletons; the top ten hold approximately 1.5%. The sequenced sample was memory CD4+ T cells sorted from blood. Documented subset: CD45RA-negative fraction. These receptors were collected from a man younger than 35 in good health.

The chain recombines TRBV7-9 with TRBJ2-5, with TRBD2 as a possible D gene (6 bases). Between the trimmed V and J ends, which lost 4 bases and 9 bases, there was a span of 15 bases. CDR3 length: 13 residues. Germline lookup yields CDR1 SEHNR and CDR2 FQNEAQ (reference sequence). The CDR3: CASSSPGVPAQYF. The CDR3 region has the DNA TGTGCCAGCAGCTCCCCGGGAGTACCGGCCCAGTACTTC. Full variable domain (missing parts from reference TRBV7-9 and TRBJ2-5): DTGVSQNPRHKITKRGQNVTFRCDPISEHNRLYWYRQTLGQGPEFLTYFQNEAQLEKSRLLSDRFSAERPKGSFSTLEIQRTEQGDSAMYLCASSSPGVPAQYFGPGTRLLVL.

The rearrangement links TRBV29-1 to TRBJ2-5; D unclear. Germline V gene sequence: CDR1 SQVTM, CDR2 ANQGSEA. Trimming pared 5 bases from V and 5 bases from J, leaving 9 bases between. This CDR3 contains 11 residues. CDR3 protein: CSVRVWETQYF. CDR3 DNA sequence: TGCAGCGTTAGAGTATGGGAGACCCAGTACTTC.

V and J are TRBV4-2 and TRBJ2-2; TRBD2 matches 9 bases. Germline CDR1 and CDR2: LGHNA and YNFKEQ. The CDR3 length is 18 residues. The J segment lost 3 bases and the V segment lost 4 bases, leaving 12 bases of the junction unmatched. The CDR3 bases are TGTGCCAGCAGCCGGAACATCGGCGGGGGGGCCGACACCGGGGAGCTGTTTTTT. Protein sequence: CASSRNIGGGADTGELFF.

V and J are TRBV7-6 and TRBJ2-5; 8 positions agree with TRBD1. With V trimmed by 5 bases and J by 5 bases, 7 bases remained unmatched. The CDR3 runs 14 residues. Germline lookup yields CDR1 SGHVS and CDR2 FNYEAQ. The CDR3 nucleotides read TGTGCCAGCAGCCTGGGACAGGTCCTTGAGACCCAGTACTTC. This encodes CASSLGQVLETQYF.

The gene calls are TRBV28 and TRBJ1-5; D gene uncertain. The length of the CDR3 is 13 residues. Trimming took 1 base from V and 5 from J, leaving 6 bases between them. Germline V gene data show CDR1 as MDHEN and CDR2 as SYDVKM. The CDR3 nucleotides are TGTGCCAGCAGTTTATTGGGGTATCAGCCCCAGCATTTT. This encodes CASSLLGYQPQHF.

This clone has ten or more counts. The chain has TRBV14 and TRBJ1-2; TRBD1 aligns across 7 bases. There are 14 residues in the CDR3. Germline V gives CDR1 SGHDN, CDR2 FVKESK. J was trimmed by 4 bases and V by 5 bases; bases with no gene match: 7. CDR3: CASSSTGPGYGYTF. CDR3 coding DNA: TGTGCCAGCAGCTCGACAGGGCCTGGCTATGGCTACACCTTC.

This chain joins TRBV28 and TRBJ1-6; perhaps TRBD1 as D (5 bases). CDR3 length: 14 residues. Trimming pared 7 bases from V and 6 bases from J, leaving 13 bases between. CDR1 is MDHEN and CDR2 is SYDVKM in the germline V gene. The DNA of the CDR3 is TGTGCCAGCAAGATAGCCGGGGGTAATTCACCCCTCCACTTT. Its protein product is CASKIAGGNSPLHF.

This clone has at least ten counts. V gene TRBV6-5 combines with J gene TRBJ2-5; D possibly corresponds to TRBD1 (5 bases). Germline values: CDR1 MNHEY, CDR2 SVGAGI. The CDR3 is 13 residues long. Trimming took off 3 bases at V and 7 bases at J, with 12 bases between the two ends. CDR3 DNA: TGTGCCAGCAGTTATGCGGACACGGGGACCCAGTACTTC. It specifies CASSYADTGTQYF.

The chain is built from TRBV7-9 and TRBJ1-2; TRBD1 matches at 9 bases. In germline, CDR1 is SEHNR, CDR2 FQNEAQ (reference sequence). V shed 5 bases and J 5 bases; nucleotides not matched to a gene: 12. The CDR3 runs 16 residues. The CDR3 DNA follows: TGTGCCAGCAGCAGCCCCCACCCGGGACAGGGTTATGGCTACACCTTC. It encodes CASSSPHPGQGYGYTF. Using reference TRBV7-9 and TRBJ1-2 for the parts outside the CDR3, the full variable domain is DTGVSQNPRHKITKRGQNVTFRCDPISEHNRLYWYRQTLGQGPEFLTYFQNEAQLEKSRLLSDRFSAERPKGSFSTLEIQRTEQGDSAMYLCASSSPHPGQGYGYTFGSGTRLTVV.

The V call is TRBV21-1, the J call TRBJ1-5; the table calls TRBD1, which could not be checked here. TRBV21-1 is a pseudogene. The length of the CDR3 is 17 residues. Here the CDR3 DNA reads TGTGCCAGCAGCAAAGCAGGTAGGGCAGGGGGTTTTCAGCCCCAGCATTTT. Translation gives CASSKAGRAGGFQPQHF.

As to this clone: A much larger clone differs by one base, so this may be a read error. The sample has other DNA sequences that encode this CDR3 too. The chain joins TRBV28 to TRBJ2-7, with D uncertain. The CDR3 sequence is 10 residues long. Germline CDR1 is MDHEN and CDR2 is SYDVKM. The germline V and J ends were trimmed by 8 bases and 2 bases, with 4 bases remaining between them. The CDR3, as DNA: TGTGCCAGCGGGACCTACGAGCAGTACTTC. Translation gives CASGTYEQYF.

This clone was observed many times. The V and J genes are TRBV7-2 and TRBJ1-5; 10 positions match TRBD1. Germline V gene data show CDR1 as SGHTA and CDR2 as FQGNSA. The CDR3 spans 16 residues. V shed 5 bases and J 2 bases; nucleotides not matched to a gene: 6. Here the CDR3 reads CASSDRDRGGNQPQHF. The CDR3 coding sequence is TGTGCCAGCAGCGACCGGGACAGGGGTGGCAATCAGCCCCAGCATTTT.

This chain uses TRBV7-3 with TRBJ1-2; possibly TRBD1 for D (6 bases). The CDR3 length is 14 residues. V lost 5 bases, J lost 3 bases, and 13 bases lay in between. From germline, CDR1 is SGHTA and CDR2 FQGTGA. The CDR3 here is CASSVQGLDYGYTF. CDR3 nucleotide sequence: TGTGCCAGCAGCGTACAGGGATTGGACTATGGCTACACCTTC.

The V and J genes are TRBV5-1 and TRBJ1-1; D is ambiguous. This CDR3 has 13 residues. V was shortened by 6 bases and J by 6 bases, with 15 bases between the two germline ends. The germline CDR1 and CDR2 sequences are SGHRS and YFSETQ. CDR3 coding DNA: TGCGCCAGCACGGCCCAGGATGGGGCTGAAGCTTTCTTT. Translated, it gives CASTAQDGAEAFF.

The chain employs TRBV2 and TRBJ1-1; 11 positions match TRBD1. Germline CDR1 and CDR2: SNHLY and FYNNEI. After removal of 6 bases from V and 5 bases from J, the junction contained 5 bases not matched to a gene. The CDR3 extends over 14 amino acids. The CDR3 nucleotides read TGTGCCAGCAGAGCCGGGACAGGGGGAACTGAAGCTTTCTTT. Amino acids: CASRAGTGGTEAFF.

The rearrangement links TRBV4-3 to TRBJ2-3; the match to TRBD2 covers 7 bases. The CDR3 covers 17 residues. The germline gives CDR1 LGHNA, CDR2 YSLEER. V lost 0 bases, J lost 2 bases, and 8 bases stayed unmatched. The CDR3 sequence: CASSQEASGNPTDTQYF. The CDR3 DNA sequence: TGCGCCAGCAGCCAAGAAGCTAGCGGTAATCCCACAGATACGCAGTATTTT.

The chain joins TRBV19 to TRBJ2-4; a weak D match, TRBD1 (5 bases). The CDR3 covers 14 residues. The ends were cut back, 10 bases at V and 0 bases at J, with 13 bases in the middle. From germline, CDR1 is LNHDA and CDR2 SQIVND (reference sequence). Here the CDR3 reads CATHRQGAKNIQYF. CDR3 sequence (DNA): TGTGCCACCCACCGGCAGGGAGCCAAAAACATTCAGTACTTC.